Reported below is one T cell receptor beta chain. Its antigen specificity is not known. No qualities accompany the bases; no much larger clone lies one base away. The data belong to a study of siplizumab effects on memory and regulatory T cells (dated by TCRdb to between 2019 and 2020). Regarding the study in general: The effect of the anti-CD2 antibody siplizumab on alloreactive T-cell subsets was examined in allogeneic mixed lymphocyte reactions constructed from human PBMCs. Overall study results and their limits: Whether proliferating Tregs from siplizumab cultures were suppressive was not functionally confirmed. In reactions with siplizumab, an average of about 62% of mappable alloreactive CD4+ clones were Treg-derived, compared with 25% to 30% in control reactions. Because sequences below about 10^-5 frequency were poorly captured, only a minor fraction of alloreactive clones could be mapped to unstimulated subsets. Unstimulated naive T cells appeared more diverse than memory T cells, and naive cells seemed to contribute substantially to the alloresponse. The cumulative frequency of alloreactive sequences that could be traced back to unstimulated CD4+ memory T cells was significantly reduced by siplizumab. For roughly 80-97% of proliferating CD4+ or CD8+ clones, no naive or memory phenotype could be assigned.

After removal of 4 bases from V and 7 bases from J, the junction retains 8 bases not matched to a gene. Including the terminal cysteine and phenylalanine, the CDR3 comprises 14 residues. Left in the record is the CDR3 DNA by itself, 42 bases read in frame from the first base. The germline V gene encodes CDR1 SGDLS and CDR2 YYNGEE. TCRbeta CDR3 sequencing was performed on sorted unstimulated T cells and on proliferating T cells recovered from mixed lymphocyte reactions. Fresh whole blood from approximately 11 HLA-typed healthy donors served as the source for isolating PBMCs. To map where alloreactive clones came from, unstimulated CD4+ non-regulatory T cells were FACS-sorted. The library was obtained by the immunoSEQ multiplex PCR assay. Roughly 100,000 TCR templates per sample were assayed on the deep sequencing platform. Genomic DNA extracted from sorted T cells was used for TCRbeta CDR3 sequencing. Per the source publication's procedure: The R programming language was used for the clonal analysis of the TCRbeta CDR3 data. Comparing unstimulated samples against CFSE-low samples taken after the reaction was how alloreactive CD4+ and CD8+ clones were defined. By matching sequences to the repertoires of sorted unstimulated Treg and non-Treg cells, each alloreactive CD4+ clone was assigned a regulatory or non-regulatory origin. TCRdb re-hosts the immuneACCESS table, in-frame sequences only. Its copies lack some clones; in the studies checked, an unresolved V gene accounts for under half of them, and the cause for the rest is not known. D and trimming come from the DNA, and the V and J calls and clone size come from that table. Counted in this sample were about 87,000 clones; 90% to 95% of them appeared once. The top ten clones comprise less than 0.4% of the sample.

Sequencing was done on a sample of non-Treg CD4+ T cells sorted from blood. Per the publication, the cell subset or site label means: FACS-sorted unstimulated CD4+ non-regulatory T cells. The origin of this receptor is a human donor in good health. The V and J genes are TRBV9 and TRBJ1-5, with 7 bases in between that match TRBD1. At the DNA level, the sequence is TGTGCCAGCAGCCCGACAGGGTTGGAACAGCCCCAGCATTTT. Translation gives CASSPTGLEQPQHF.